A selection of T cell receptor beta chains follows, all from one sample in a study of tumor and adjacent non-tumor tissue in lung cancer. Each CDR3 protein gets one entry after TCRdb re-called the multiplex PCR reads with MiXCR. This sample yields about 93,000 distinct CDR3 sequences, of which approximately 70% are seen a single time; 15% to 20% belongs to the top ten. Sequencing was done on a sample of lung tumor tissue. All receptors derive from a man aged 55 to 70 with non-small cell lung cancer. Each CDR3 is given with its conserved first and last residue. Fields, in order: V gene, D gene, CDR3 length, clone size, J gene, CDR3 protein, CDR3 DNA. The D gene is left open where the match is weak. Clone size is stated in some rows and not others, as once, few, many or a class when expanded.

V gene: TRBV7-8
D gene: TRBD2
CDR3 length: 18
clone size: .
J gene: TRBJ2-5
CDR3 protein: CDSSSRLAGGLEQETQYF
CDR3 DNA: TGTGACAGCAGCTCAAGATTAGCGGGGGGGCTGGAACAAGAGACTCAGTACTTC

V gene: TRBV6-6
D gene: .
CDR3 length: 14
clone size: many
J gene: TRBJ2-1
CDR3 protein: CASEERSSYNEQFF
CDR3 DNA: TGTGCCAGCGAGGAGAGGTCCTCCTACAATGAGCAGTTCTTC

V gene: TRBV11-3
D gene: TRBD2
CDR3 length: 15
clone size: few
J gene: TRBJ2-7
CDR3 protein: CASRRASGSTYEQYF
CDR3 DNA: TGTGCTAGTAGGAGGGCTAGCGGGAGCACATACGAGCAGTACTTC

V gene: TRBV11-2
D gene: .
CDR3 length: 16
clone size: .
J gene: TRBJ1-4
CDR3 protein: CASSLDRGWSDEKLFF
CDR3 DNA: TGTGCCAGCAGCTTAGACAGGGGATGGTCGGATGAAAAACTGTTTTTT

V gene: TRBV6-5
D gene: TRBD1
CDR3 length: 16
clone size: .
J gene: TRBJ1-6
CDR3 protein: CASGRTGAVENSSLHF
CDR3 DNA: TGTGCCAGCGGAAGGACAGGGGCGGTAGAGAATTCATCCCTCCACTTT

V gene: TRBV10-3
D gene: .
CDR3 length: 14
clone size: .
J gene: TRBJ1-1
CDR3 protein: CAISAADQDTEAFF
CDR3 DNA: TGTGCCATCAGTGCCGCCGACCAGGACACTGAAGCTTTCTTT

V gene: TRBV4-1
D gene: .
CDR3 length: 16
clone size: .
J gene: TRBJ2-3
CDR3 protein: CTSSQEPSRRSDTQYF
CDR3 DNA: TGCACCAGCAGCCAAGAGCCTAGCAGGAGGTCTGATACGCAGTATTTT

V gene: TRBV11-3
D gene: TRBD1
CDR3 length: 13
clone size: few
J gene: TRBJ1-4
CDR3 protein: CTSSRRTGEKLFF
CDR3 DNA: TGTACCAGCAGCCGGCGGACAGGTGAAAAACTGTTTTTT

V gene: TRBV4-3
D gene: TRBD2
CDR3 length: 17
clone size: medium-sized
J gene: TRBJ2-1
CDR3 protein: CASSQGAQREGYNEQFF
CDR3 DNA: TGCGCCAGCAGCCAAGGCGCCCAGCGGGAGGGCTACAATGAGCAGTTCTTC

V gene: TRBV12-3/TRBV12-4
D gene: .
CDR3 length: 19
clone size: .
J gene: TRBJ2-6
CDR3 protein: CTSSKTRTGQRSGANVLIF
CDR3 DNA: TGTACCAGCAGCAAAACTAGAACAGGGCAACGGTCTGGGGCCAACGTCCTGATTTTC

V gene: TRBV28
D gene: .
CDR3 length: 15
clone size: few
J gene: TRBJ1-6
CDR3 protein: CASRPTVSYNSPLHF
CDR3 DNA: TGTGCCAGCAGACCGACAGTCTCCTATAATTCACCCCTCCACTTT

V gene: TRBV11-2
D gene: TRBD2
CDR3 length: 13
clone size: few
J gene: TRBJ2-7
CDR3 protein: CASSRGGGYEQYF
CDR3 DNA: TGTGCCAGCAGCCGCGGGGGAGGCTACGAGCAGTACTTC

V gene: TRBV28
D gene: .
CDR3 length: 15
clone size: .
J gene: TRBJ1-2
CDR3 protein: CASSLGATRAYGYTF
CDR3 DNA: TGTGCTAGCAGTTTAGGGGCGACGAGAGCCTATGGCTACACCTTC

V gene: TRBV4-2
D gene: .
CDR3 length: 17
clone size: many
J gene: TRBJ1-1
CDR3 protein: CASSQGDTGTLNTEAFF
CDR3 DNA: TGTGCCAGCAGCCAGGGGGACACGGGGACCTTAAACACTGAAGCTTTCTTT

V gene: TRBV5-4
D gene: TRBD1
CDR3 length: 14
clone size: few
J gene: TRBJ2-7
CDR3 protein: CASNWGTGENERCF
CDR3 DNA: TGTGCCAGCAACTGGGGGACAGGGGAAAACGAACGGTGCTTC

V gene: TRBV6-5
D gene: TRBD1
CDR3 length: 14
clone size: many
J gene: TRBJ2-5
CDR3 protein: CASSLSTGLETQYF
CDR3 DNA: TGTGCCAGCAGTCTTTCGACAGGGTTAGAGACCCAGTACTTC

V gene: TRBV5-1
D gene: .
CDR3 length: 16
clone size: many
J gene: TRBJ1-4
CDR3 protein: CASSRSRLATNEKLFF
CDR3 DNA: TGCGCCAGCAGCCGGTCCCGACTAGCAACTAATGAAAAACTGTTTTTT

V gene: TRBV12-3/TRBV12-4
D gene: .
CDR3 length: 15
clone size: .
J gene: TRBJ2-1
CDR3 protein: CASSPQIGHTNEQFF
CDR3 DNA: TGTGCCAGCAGTCCCCAAATTGGACATACAAATGAGCAGTTCTTC

V gene: TRBV4-2
D gene: TRBD1
CDR3 length: 16
clone size: .
J gene: TRBJ2-2
CDR3 protein: CARSPRGDSNTGELYF
CDR3 DNA: TGTGCACGCAGCCCGCGAGGGGACAGCAACACCGGGGAGCTGTATTTT

V gene: TRBV7-9
D gene: .
CDR3 length: 17
clone size: .
J gene: TRBJ2-2
CDR3 protein: CASSLGRGAANTGELFF
CDR3 DNA: TGTGCCAGCAGCTTAGGACGCGGGGCAGCGAACACCGGGGAGCTGTTTTTT

V gene: TRBV7-8
D gene: TRBD2
CDR3 length: 16
clone size: .
J gene: TRBJ2-7
CDR3 protein: CAISTSQGTSSYEQYF
CDR3 DNA: TGTGCCATCAGCACCTCCCAAGGGACTAGCTCCTACGAGCAGTACTTC

V gene: TRBV11-2
D gene: .
CDR3 length: 15
clone size: medium-sized
J gene: TRBJ2-1
CDR3 protein: CASSLGQGGSLEQFF
CDR3 DNA: TGTGCCAGCAGCTTAGGGCAGGGTGGTTCCCTTGAGCAGTTCTTC

V gene: TRBV7-3
D gene: .
CDR3 length: 17
clone size: few
J gene: TRBJ2-1
CDR3 protein: CASSLRGRQGRYNEQFF
CDR3 DNA: TGTGCCAGCAGCTTAAGGGGTAGGCAGGGACGCTACAATGAGCAGTTCTTC

V gene: TRBV6-1
D gene: .
CDR3 length: 14
clone size: .
J gene: TRBJ1-5
CDR3 protein: CASCYGTSNQPQHF
CDR3 DNA: TGCGCCAGCTGTTATGGGACCTCTAATCAGCCCCAGCATTTT

V gene: TRBV11-3
D gene: .
CDR3 length: 14
clone size: once
J gene: TRBJ2-2
CDR3 protein: CASSLGKGSGELFF
CDR3 DNA: TGTGCCAGCAGCTTGGGCAAGGGTAGCGGAGAGTTGTTTTTT

V gene: TRBV11-3
D gene: .
CDR3 length: 15
clone size: .
J gene: TRBJ2-1
CDR3 protein: CASNLRAASYSEQFF
CDR3 DNA: TGTGCCAGCAACTTACGAGCGGCCTCCTACAGTGAGCAATTCTTC

V gene: TRBV7-8
D gene: .
CDR3 length: 15
clone size: many
J gene: TRBJ2-5
CDR3 protein: CASSPVPDSDETQYF
CDR3 DNA: TGTGCCAGCAGCCCGGTGCCAGACTCAGACGAGACCCAGTACTTC

V gene: TRBV29-1
D gene: .
CDR3 length: 16
clone size: .
J gene: TRBJ2-7
CDR3 protein: CSASMVQGRGFYEQYF
CDR3 DNA: TGCAGCGCCAGCATGGTCCAGGGACGGGGGTTCTACGAGCAGTACTTC

V gene: TRBV28
D gene: .
CDR3 length: 15
clone size: many
J gene: TRBJ2-3
CDR3 protein: CASSQRVTGPDTQYF
CDR3 DNA: TGTGCCAGCAGCCAGCGGGTTACGGGCCCAGATACGCAGTATTTT

V gene: TRBV6-1
D gene: TRBD1
CDR3 length: 14
clone size: .
J gene: TRBJ1-2
CDR3 protein: CASSVGLTGMGYTF
CDR3 DNA: TGTGCCAGCAGTGTGGGATTGACAGGGATGGGCTACACCTTC

V gene: TRBV6-2/TRBV6-3
D gene: .
CDR3 length: 17
clone size: .
J gene: TRBJ1-5
CDR3 protein: CASSPLGSPISNQPQHF
CDR3 DNA: TGTGCGAGCAGTCCTCTGGGGAGTCCCATTAGCAATCAGCCCCAGCATTTT

V gene: TRBV20-1
D gene: TRBD1
CDR3 length: 15
clone size: .
J gene: TRBJ2-1
CDR3 protein: CNARDGTGESNEQFF
CDR3 DNA: TGCAATGCTAGAGATGGGACAGGGGAAAGTAATGAGCAGTTCTTC

V gene: TRBV6-2/TRBV6-3
D gene: .
CDR3 length: 15
clone size: .
J gene: TRBJ1-5
CDR3 protein: CAAVAGGLSNRPQHF
CDR3 DNA: TGTGCAGCAGTCGCGGGGGGGCTTAGCAATCGGCCCCAGCATTTT

V gene: TRBV12-3/TRBV12-4
D gene: TRBD2
CDR3 length: 15
clone size: .
J gene: TRBJ2-1
CDR3 protein: CASSPVQLAGGEQFF
CDR3 DNA: TGTGCCAGCAGTCCAGTACAACTAGCGGGAGGTGAGCAGTTCTTC

V gene: TRBV29-1
D gene: TRBD1
CDR3 length: 11
clone size: many
J gene: TRBJ2-1
CDR3 protein: CSVTQGHEQFF
CDR3 DNA: TGCAGCGTCACACAGGGGCATGAGCAGTTCTTC

V gene: TRBV15
D gene: .
CDR3 length: 17
clone size: .
J gene: TRBJ2-7
CDR3 protein: CATSRDRGLARGYEQYF
CDR3 DNA: TGTGCCACCAGCAGAGATCGGGGATTAGCTAGGGGCTACGAGCAGTACTTC

V gene: TRBV20-1
D gene: .
CDR3 length: 14
clone size: .
J gene: TRBJ2-1
CDR3 protein: CSASYFSAYNEQFF
CDR3 DNA: TGCAGTGCTAGTTACTTTAGCGCCTACAATGAGCAGTTCTTC

V gene: TRBV4-1
D gene: TRBD2
CDR3 length: 17
clone size: many
J gene: TRBJ2-5
CDR3 protein: CASSQDPAGVARETQYF
CDR3 DNA: TGCGCCAGCAGCCAAGATCCAGCGGGGGTTGCCAGGGAGACCCAGTACTTC

V gene: TRBV2
D gene: .
CDR3 length: 14
clone size: .
J gene: TRBJ1-3
CDR3 protein: CASSVPVSGNTIYF
CDR3 DNA: TGTGCCAGCAGTGTTCCGGTCTCTGGAAACACCATATATTTT

V gene: TRBV12-3/TRBV12-4
D gene: .
CDR3 length: 17
clone size: many
J gene: TRBJ1-3
CDR3 protein: CASSLGGGQGPGNTIYF
CDR3 DNA: TGTGCCAGCAGTTTAGGGGGCGGACAAGGCCCTGGAAACACCATATATTTT

V gene: TRBV6-2/TRBV6-3
D gene: TRBD2
CDR3 length: 16
clone size: many
J gene: TRBJ2-1
CDR3 protein: CASRPGGTSGRDEQFF
CDR3 DNA: TGTGCCAGCAGACCGGGCGGGACTAGCGGGAGGGATGAGCAGTTCTTC

V gene: TRBV6-2/TRBV6-3
D gene: TRBD2
CDR3 length: 18
clone size: .
J gene: TRBJ2-1
CDR3 protein: CVSSYSLGLADILNEQFF
CDR3 DNA: TGTGTCAGCAGTTACTCGTTGGGACTAGCGGATATATTGAATGAGCAGTTCTTC

V gene: TRBV28
D gene: TRBD1
CDR3 length: 16
clone size: .
J gene: TRBJ2-5
CDR3 protein: CASISSGTGGSVQPYF
CDR3 DNA: TGTGCCAGCATCTCTTCCGGGACAGGGGGCTCGGTTCAACCGTACTTC

V gene: TRBV12-3/TRBV12-4
D gene: TRBD1
CDR3 length: 14
clone size: .
J gene: TRBJ1-2
CDR3 protein: CASSLRTGGCGYTF
CDR3 DNA: TGTGCCAGCAGCCTACGCACAGGGGGTTGTGGTTACACCTTC

V gene: TRBV6-2/TRBV6-3
D gene: .
CDR3 length: 13
clone size: .
J gene: TRBJ2-7
CDR3 protein: CASSYTGSYEQYF
CDR3 DNA: TGTGCCAGCAGTTACACTGGGTCCTACGAGCAGTACTTC

V gene: TRBV29-1
D gene: .
CDR3 length: 11
clone size: .
J gene: TRBJ1-4
CDR3 protein: CSVKGGRKLFF
CDR3 DNA: TGCAGCGTTAAGGGGGGCCGAAAACTGTTTTTT

V gene: TRBV6-1
D gene: TRBD2
CDR3 length: 15
clone size: .
J gene: TRBJ2-1
CDR3 protein: CASIATGTSRNEQFF
CDR3 DNA: TGTGCCAGCATTGCTACCGGGACTAGTAGGAATGAACAGTTCTTC